This record covers a single T cell receptor beta chain. Antigen specificity is unknown. Other DNA sequences within the sample encode an identical CDR3. PCR used 60 Vbeta primers and 13 Jbeta primers. Profiled with immunoSEQ multiplex PCR; TCRdb holds only in-frame clones, not every one. Among 120,000 or so clones listed, 65% to 75% were seen once. This sample stems from a study of cytomegalovirus exposure and HLA in healthy donors. Overall study: An earlier analysis identified 120 million or so unique TCR beta sequences in 150 million to 200 million T cells.

Germline V gene lookup returns CDR1 SNHLY and CDR2 FYNNEI. The CDR3 is 13 residues long. Between the trimmed V and J ends, which lost 5 bases and 0 bases, there was a span of 8 bases. Findings and caveats of the study: Several of the most significant clusters appeared, in a later analysis, to be linked to common viral pathogens.

The sequenced material came from PBMCs. The receptor was derived from a woman between 45 and 60 years old in good health and CMV-seropositive. The V call is TRBV2, the J call TRBJ2-7, with D unresolved. The CDR3 sequence: CASSRQTSYEQYF. The DNA of the CDR3 is TGTGCCAGCAGTCGACAAACCTCCTACGAGCAGTACTTC.